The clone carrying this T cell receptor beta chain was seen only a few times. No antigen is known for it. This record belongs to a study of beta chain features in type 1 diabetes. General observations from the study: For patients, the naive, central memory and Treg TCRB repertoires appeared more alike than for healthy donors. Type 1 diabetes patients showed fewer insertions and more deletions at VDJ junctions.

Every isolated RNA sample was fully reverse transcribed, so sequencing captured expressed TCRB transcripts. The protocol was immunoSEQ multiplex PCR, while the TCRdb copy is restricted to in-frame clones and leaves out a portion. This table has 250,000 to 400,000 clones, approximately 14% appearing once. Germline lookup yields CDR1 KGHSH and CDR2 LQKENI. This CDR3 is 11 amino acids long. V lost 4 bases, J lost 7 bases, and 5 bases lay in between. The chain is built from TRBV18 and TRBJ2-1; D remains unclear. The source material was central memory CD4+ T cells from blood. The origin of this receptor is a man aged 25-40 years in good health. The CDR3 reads CASSRENEQFF. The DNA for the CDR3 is TGTGCCAGCTCACGGGAAAATGAGCAGTTCTTC.